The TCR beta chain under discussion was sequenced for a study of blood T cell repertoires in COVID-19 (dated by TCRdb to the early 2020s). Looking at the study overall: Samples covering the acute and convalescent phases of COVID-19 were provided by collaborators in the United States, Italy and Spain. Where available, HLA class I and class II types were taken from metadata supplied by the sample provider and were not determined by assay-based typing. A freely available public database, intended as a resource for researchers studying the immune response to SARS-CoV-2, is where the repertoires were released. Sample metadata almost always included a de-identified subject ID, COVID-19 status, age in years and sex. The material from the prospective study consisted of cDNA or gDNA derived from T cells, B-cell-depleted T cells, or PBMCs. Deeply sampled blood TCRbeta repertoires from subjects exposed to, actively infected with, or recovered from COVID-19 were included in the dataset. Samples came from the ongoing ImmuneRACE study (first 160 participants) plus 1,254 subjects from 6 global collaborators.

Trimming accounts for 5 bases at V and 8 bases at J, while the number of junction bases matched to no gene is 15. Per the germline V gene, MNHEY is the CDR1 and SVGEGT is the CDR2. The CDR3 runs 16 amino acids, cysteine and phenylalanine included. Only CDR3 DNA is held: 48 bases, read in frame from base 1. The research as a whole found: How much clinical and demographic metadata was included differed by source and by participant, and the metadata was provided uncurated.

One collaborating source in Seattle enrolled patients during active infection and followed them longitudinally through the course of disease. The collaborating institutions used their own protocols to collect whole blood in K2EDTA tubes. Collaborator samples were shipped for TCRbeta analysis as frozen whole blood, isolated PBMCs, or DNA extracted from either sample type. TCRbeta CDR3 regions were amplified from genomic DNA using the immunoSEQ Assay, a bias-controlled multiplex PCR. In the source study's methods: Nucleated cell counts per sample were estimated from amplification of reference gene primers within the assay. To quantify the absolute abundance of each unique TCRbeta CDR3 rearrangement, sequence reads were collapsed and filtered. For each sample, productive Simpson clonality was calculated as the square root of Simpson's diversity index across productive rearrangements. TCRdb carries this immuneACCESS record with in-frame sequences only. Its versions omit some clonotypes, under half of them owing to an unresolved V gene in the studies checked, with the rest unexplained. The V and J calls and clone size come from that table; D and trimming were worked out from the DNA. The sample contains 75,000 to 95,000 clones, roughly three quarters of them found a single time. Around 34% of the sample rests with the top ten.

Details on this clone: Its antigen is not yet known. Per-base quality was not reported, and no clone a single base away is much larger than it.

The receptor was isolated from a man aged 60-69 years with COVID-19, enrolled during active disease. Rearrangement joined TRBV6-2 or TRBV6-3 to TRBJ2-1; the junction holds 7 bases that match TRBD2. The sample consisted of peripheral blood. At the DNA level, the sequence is TGTGCCAGCAGTCCAGTAGTGTGGGAGGGCCCCCATGAGCAGTTCTTC. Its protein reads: CASSPVVWEGPHEQFF.